This TCR beta chain came from a study of cytomegalovirus exposure and HLA in healthy donors. Study-wide results and limits: Sequencing had likely introduced a cluster of highly shared sequence variants as an artifact.

The CDR3 has 13 residues. Unmatched junction bases numbered 3, after V lost 3 bases and J lost 6 bases. CDR1 and CDR2 from the germline V gene are LNHDA and SQIVND (reference sequence). In its sample, this clone was seen a few times. Its antigen is unidentified. This PCR relied on a set of 60 Vbeta primers and 13 Jbeta primers. Sequenced by immunoSEQ multiplex PCR; TCRdb stores in-frame clones only, minus some. Seen here are 150,000 to 200,000 clones, about 70% observed once, and the top ten hold about 2%. V and J are TRBV19 and TRBJ1-2, with 8 bases aligning to TRBD1. The sequencing input was PBMCs. The TCR was taken from a woman in her twenties or thirties in good health and CMV-seronegative. The CDR3 protein is CASSIPGGNGYTF. The CDR3 DNA follows: TGTGCCAGTAGTATCCCAGGGGGCAATGGCTACACCTTC.